This T cell receptor beta chain was documented in a study of cytotoxic CD8 clonotypes in ibrutinib-treated CLL. Findings of the study overall: Measured clonality at baseline was greater than in age-matched healthy donors and tracked with circulating CD8+ T-cell counts.

To note about this clone: What it recognizes is unknown.

V lost 4 bases to trimming and J lost 2 bases; unmatched junction nucleotides: 0. Per the germline V gene, CDR1 is SNHLY and CDR2 is FYNNEI. This CDR3 is 13 amino acids long. For TCR beta libraries, about 1.9 micrograms of genomic DNA were obtained from cryopreserved PBMCs. The method was immunoSEQ multiplex PCR; TCRdb's version includes in-frame clones alone and lacks a portion of them. The table shows approximately 47,000 clones, with over 60% occurring only once. The chain is built from TRBV2 and TRBJ1-2; 8 bases line up with TRBD1. Source: PBMCs, taken after 24 months of ibrutinib treatment. This TCR derives from a human donor with chronic lymphocytic leukemia. The CDR3 spells CASSGDRNYGYTF. The CDR3 DNA is TGTGCCAGCAGTGGGGACAGGAACTATGGCTACACCTTC.